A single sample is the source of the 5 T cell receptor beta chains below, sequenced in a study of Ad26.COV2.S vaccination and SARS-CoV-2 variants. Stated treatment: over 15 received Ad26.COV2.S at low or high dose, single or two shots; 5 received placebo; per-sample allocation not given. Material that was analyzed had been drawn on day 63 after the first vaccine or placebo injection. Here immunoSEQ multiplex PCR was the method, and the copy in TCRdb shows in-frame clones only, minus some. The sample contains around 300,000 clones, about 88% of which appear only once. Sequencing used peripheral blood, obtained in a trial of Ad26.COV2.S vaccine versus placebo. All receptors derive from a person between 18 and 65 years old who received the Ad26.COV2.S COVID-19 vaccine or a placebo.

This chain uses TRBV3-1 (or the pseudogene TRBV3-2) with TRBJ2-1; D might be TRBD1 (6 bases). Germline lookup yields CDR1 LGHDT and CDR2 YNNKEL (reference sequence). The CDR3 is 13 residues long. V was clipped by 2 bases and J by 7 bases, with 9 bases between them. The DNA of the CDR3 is TGTGCCAGCAGCCAAAAGGGGGAAAATGAGCAGTTCTTC. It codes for CASSQKGENEQFF.

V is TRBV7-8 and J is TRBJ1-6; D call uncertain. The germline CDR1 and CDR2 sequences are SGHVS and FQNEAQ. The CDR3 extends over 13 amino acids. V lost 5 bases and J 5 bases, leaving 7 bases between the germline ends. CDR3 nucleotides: TGTGCCAGCAGCCCAACCCATAATTCACCCCTCCACTTT. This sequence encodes CASSPTHNSPLHF.

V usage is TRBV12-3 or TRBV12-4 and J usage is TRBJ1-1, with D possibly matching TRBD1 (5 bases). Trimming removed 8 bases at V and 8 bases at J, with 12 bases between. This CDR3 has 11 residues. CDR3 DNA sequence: TGTGCCAGCCCCAGGAGGGGCGAAGCTTTCTTT. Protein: CASPRRGEAFF.

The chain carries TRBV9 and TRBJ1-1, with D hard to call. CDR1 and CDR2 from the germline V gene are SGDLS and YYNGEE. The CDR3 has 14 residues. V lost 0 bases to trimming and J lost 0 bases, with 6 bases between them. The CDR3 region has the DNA TGTGCCAGCAGCGTAGATCCGTTGAACACTGAAGCTTTCTTT. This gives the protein CASSVDPLNTEAFF.

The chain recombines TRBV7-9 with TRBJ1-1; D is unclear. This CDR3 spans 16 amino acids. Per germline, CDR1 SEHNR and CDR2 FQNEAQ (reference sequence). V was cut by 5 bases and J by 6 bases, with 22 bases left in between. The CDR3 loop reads CASSTGWEVGWPEAFF. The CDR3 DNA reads TGTGCCAGCAGCACCGGGTGGGAAGTGGGGTGGCCTGAAGCTTTCTTT.